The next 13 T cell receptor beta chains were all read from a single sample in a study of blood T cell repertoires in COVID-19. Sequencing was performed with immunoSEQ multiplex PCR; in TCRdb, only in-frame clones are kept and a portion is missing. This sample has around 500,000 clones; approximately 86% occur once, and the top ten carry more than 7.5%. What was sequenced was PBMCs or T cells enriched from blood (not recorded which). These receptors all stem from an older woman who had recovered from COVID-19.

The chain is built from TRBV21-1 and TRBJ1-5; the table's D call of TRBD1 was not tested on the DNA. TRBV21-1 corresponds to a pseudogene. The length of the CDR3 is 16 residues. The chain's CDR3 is CASSKKAGDSNQPQHF. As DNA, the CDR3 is TGTGCCAGCAGCAAAAAGGCAGGGGATAGCAATCAGCCCCAGCATTTT.

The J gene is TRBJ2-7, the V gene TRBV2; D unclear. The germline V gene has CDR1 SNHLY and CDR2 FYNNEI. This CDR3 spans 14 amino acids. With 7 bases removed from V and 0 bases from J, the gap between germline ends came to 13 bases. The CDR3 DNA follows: TGTGCCAGCACCCCCCCCAAGAGCTCCTACGAGCAGTACGTC. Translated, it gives CASTPPKSSYEQYV.

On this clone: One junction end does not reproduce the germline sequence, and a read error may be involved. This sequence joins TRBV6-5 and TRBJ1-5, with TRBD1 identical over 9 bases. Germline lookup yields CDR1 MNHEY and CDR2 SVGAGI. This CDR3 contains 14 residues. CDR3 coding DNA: TGTGCCACTAAGAGACAGGGGGGAGTTCAGCCTCAGCATTTT. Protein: CATKRQGGVQPQHF.

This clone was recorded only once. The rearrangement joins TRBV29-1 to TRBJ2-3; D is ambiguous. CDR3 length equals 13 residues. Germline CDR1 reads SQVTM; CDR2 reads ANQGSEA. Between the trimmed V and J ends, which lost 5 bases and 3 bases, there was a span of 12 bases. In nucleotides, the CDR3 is TGCAGCGTTACGCGGCTGACTACAGATACGCAGTATTTT. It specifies CSVTRLTTDTQYF.

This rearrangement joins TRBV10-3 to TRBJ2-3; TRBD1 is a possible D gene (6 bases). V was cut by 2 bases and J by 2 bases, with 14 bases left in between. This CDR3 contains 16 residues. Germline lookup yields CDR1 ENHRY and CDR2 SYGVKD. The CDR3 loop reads CAISEKGGIPTDTQYF. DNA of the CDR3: TGTGCCATCAGTGAGAAAGGGGGAATACCCACAGATACGCAGTATTTT.

The CDR3 loop reads CASSMRADRGTYNEQFF. The CDR3 nucleotides are TGTGCCAGTAGTATGAGGGCGGACAGGGGCACCTACAATGAGCAGTTCTTC. The J gene is TRBJ2-1, the V gene TRBV19; TRBD1 agrees at 9 bases. The V and J ends lost 3 bases and 2 bases, in that order; junction bases with no gene match: 8. The CDR3 contains 17 residues. Germline V gives CDR1 LNHDA, CDR2 SQIVND (reference sequence).

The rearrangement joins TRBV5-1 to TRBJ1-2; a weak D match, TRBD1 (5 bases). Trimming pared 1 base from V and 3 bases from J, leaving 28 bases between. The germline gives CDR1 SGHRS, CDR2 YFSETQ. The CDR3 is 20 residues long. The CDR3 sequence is CASSLYYTGGALPSDYGYTF. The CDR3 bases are TGCGCCAGCAGCTTGTACTATACGGGTGGGGCACTCCCCTCTGACTATGGCTACACCTTC.

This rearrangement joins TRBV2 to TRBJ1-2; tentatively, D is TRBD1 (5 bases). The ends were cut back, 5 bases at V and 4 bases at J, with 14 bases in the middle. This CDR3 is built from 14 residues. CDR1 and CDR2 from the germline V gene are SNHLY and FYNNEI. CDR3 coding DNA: TGTGCCAGCAGTAGAAGGGGCGAAGGCTATGGCTACACCTTC. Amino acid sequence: CASSRRGEGYGYTF.

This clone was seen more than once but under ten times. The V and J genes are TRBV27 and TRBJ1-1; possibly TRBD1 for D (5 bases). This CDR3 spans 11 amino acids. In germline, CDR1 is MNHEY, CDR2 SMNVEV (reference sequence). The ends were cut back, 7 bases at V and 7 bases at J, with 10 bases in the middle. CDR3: CASTQGGEAFF. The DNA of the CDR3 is TGTGCCAGCACCCAGGGAGGTGAAGCTTTCTTT.

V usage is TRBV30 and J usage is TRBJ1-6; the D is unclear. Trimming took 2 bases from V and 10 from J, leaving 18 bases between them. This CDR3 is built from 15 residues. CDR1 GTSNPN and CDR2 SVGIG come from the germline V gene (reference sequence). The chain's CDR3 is CAWSPPPPGRSPLHF. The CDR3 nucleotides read TGTGCCTGGAGTCCTCCCCCTCCCGGGAGGTCACCCCTCCACTTT.

The DNA of the CDR3 is TGTGCCAGCAGTGAGCTCAGGGGGAACACTGAAGCTTTCTTT. It codes for CASSELRGNTEAFF. The V call is TRBV6-1, the J call TRBJ1-1; D is perhaps TRBD1 (6 bases). The CDR3 consists of 14 residues. Germline CDR1 MNHNS, CDR2 SASEGT. V shed 3 bases and J shed 1 base, with 9 bases lying between them.

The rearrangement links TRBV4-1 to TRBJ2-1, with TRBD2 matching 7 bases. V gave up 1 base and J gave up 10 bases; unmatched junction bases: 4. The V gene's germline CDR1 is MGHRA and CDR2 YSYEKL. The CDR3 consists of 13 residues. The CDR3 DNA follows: TGCGCCAGCAGCCAAGGACTAGCTCGGGAGCAGTTCTTC. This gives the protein CASSQGLAREQFF.

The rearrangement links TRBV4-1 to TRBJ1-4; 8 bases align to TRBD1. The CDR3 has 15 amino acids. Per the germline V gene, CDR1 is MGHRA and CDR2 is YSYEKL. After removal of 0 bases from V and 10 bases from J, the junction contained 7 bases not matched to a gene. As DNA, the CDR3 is TGCGCCAGCAGCCAAGATGCGACAGGGGTGGGAAAACTGTTTTTT. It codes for CASSQDATGVGKLFF.